The next 16 T cell receptor beta chains were all read from a single sample in a study of blood T cell repertoires in COVID-19. Profiled with immunoSEQ multiplex PCR; TCRdb holds only in-frame clones, not every one. The table includes some 44,000 clones, about 90% detected once. Sequencing was performed on peripheral blood. The receptors originated from a man aged 50 to 59 with active COVID-19.

The rearrangement joins TRBV5-4 to TRBJ2-2; 9 nucleotides align to TRBD2. Germline V gives CDR1 SGHNT, CDR2 YYREEE (reference sequence). The J segment lost 5 bases and the V segment lost 2 bases, leaving 7 bases of the junction unmatched. CDR3 length equals 16 residues. The chain's CDR3 is CASSLGGRAQTGELFF. The CDR3 region has the DNA TGTGCCAGCAGCTTAGGCGGGAGGGCCCAAACCGGGGAGCTGTTTTTT.

The chain employs TRBV4-1 and TRBJ2-3, with 8 bases identical to TRBD2. The CDR3 contains 19 residues. Germline lookup yields CDR1 MGHRA and CDR2 YSYEKL. V shed 1 base and J 2 bases; nucleotides not matched to a gene: 14. This chain's CDR3 is CASSQGVVLREGSTDTQYF. CDR3 sequence (DNA): TGCGCCAGCAGCCAAGGGGTAGTCTTACGGGAGGGGTCCACAGATACGCAGTATTTT.

The V gene is TRBV6-5, the J gene TRBJ1-1; D perhaps matches TRBD1 (5 bases). V dropped 10 bases and J dropped 0 bases, with 18 bases sitting between them. The CDR3 is 15 residues long. CDR1 is MNHEY and CDR2 is SVGAGI in the germline V gene. The CDR3 nucleotides read TGTGCCATTACGTCCGAATCGGGGGTGAACACTGAAGCTTTCTTT. It yields the protein CAITSESGVNTEAFF.

As DNA, the CDR3 is TGTGCCTGGAGTCATCTCCTCCAGGATCGGCTGTTTTTT. It translates to CAWSHLLQDRLFF. The chain couples TRBV30 to TRBJ1-4, with D unclear. Trimming stripped 2 bases from V and 14 bases from J, with 18 bases between. Germline loops: CDR1 GTSNPN, CDR2 SVGIG (reference sequence). The CDR3 is 13 residues long.

The chain recombines TRBV6-1 with TRBJ2-7, with D tentatively TRBD1 (6 bases). Between the trimmed V and J ends, which lost 2 bases and 6 bases, there was a span of 14 bases. The CDR3 spans 14 residues. The V gene's germline CDR1 is MNHNS and CDR2 SASEGT. The CDR3: CASSESRQGFEQYF. CDR3 DNA sequence: TGTGCCAGCAGTGAATCGCGGCAGGGGTTCGAGCAGTACTTC.

DNA of the CDR3: TGTGCCAGCAGTCACGGGACAGGGGGTTTCACTGAAGCTTTCTTT. Its translation is CASSHGTGGFTEAFF. The genes are TRBV6-6 and TRBJ1-1, with 11 positions matching TRBD1. J lost 4 bases, V lost 5 bases, and 6 bases had no gene match. Per the germline V gene, CDR1 is MNHNY and CDR2 is SVGAGI (reference sequence). The CDR3 is 15 amino acids.

J is TRBJ1-2 and V is TRBV28; D is ambiguous. V was shortened by 9 bases and J by 2 bases, with 16 bases between the two germline ends. The CDR3 runs to 14 residues. Germline V CDR1 and CDR2: MDHEN, SYDVKM. The CDR3 sequence is CASKKSTSNYGYTF. For the CDR3, the DNA is TGTGCCAGTAAAAAGTCTACCTCAAACTATGGCTACACCTTC.

CDR3 DNA: TGTGCCAGCAGCTTAATGAGGGGGTATGAGCAGTTCTTC. Translation gives CASSLMRGYEQFF. The rearrangement links TRBV7-3 to TRBJ2-1, with D tentatively TRBD1 (6 bases). The CDR3 loop spans 13 amino acids. V lost 1 base, J lost 8 bases, and 9 bases lay in between. Germline-derived CDR1 and CDR2 are SGHTA and FQGTGA.

This clone was found once. This chain uses TRBV19 with TRBJ2-1; no clear D gene. The CDR3 has 13 residues. Germline lookup yields CDR1 LNHDA and CDR2 SQIVND (reference sequence). The V and J ends lost 7 bases and 2 bases respectively, with 9 bases between them. CDR3 sequence: CASTPSPYNEQFF. Written as DNA, the CDR3 is TGTGCCAGTACTCCAAGCCCCTACAATGAGCAGTTCTTC.

The chain recombines TRBV5-1 with TRBJ2-1; 7 bases fit TRBD2. V gave up 4 bases and J gave up 5 bases; unmatched junction bases: 12. The length of the CDR3 is 16 residues. Germline CDR1 and CDR2: SGHRS and YFSETQ. CDR3 residues: CASSRLAGVENNEQFF. CDR3 nucleotide sequence: TGCGCCAGCAGCCGACTGGCGGGGGTGGAGAACAATGAGCAGTTCTTC.

The rearrangement uses TRBV28 and TRBJ2-2; possibly TRBD2 for D (6 bases). The CDR3 spans 17 residues. The V gene lost 3 bases and the J gene lost 0 bases, with 14 bases spanning the gap. CDR1 MDHEN and CDR2 SYDVKM come from the germline V gene. CDR3 in amino acids: CASSLGGQSANTGELFF. CDR3 in DNA: TGTGCCAGCAGTTTGGGGGGTCAGAGCGCGAACACCGGGGAGCTGTTTTTT.

The chain links TRBV3-1 (or the pseudogene TRBV3-2) to TRBJ1-1; 7 bases align to TRBD1. CDR1 and CDR2 (germline): LGHDT, YNNKEL (reference sequence). This CDR3 has 16 residues. V gave up 4 bases and J gave up 1 base; unmatched junction bases: 9. As DNA, the CDR3 is TGTGCCAGCAGCCCATGGGACAGTTCCTCGAACACTGAAGCTTTCTTT. It translates to CASSPWDSSSNTEAFF.

A single count supports this clone. The CDR3 ends on some other residue instead of the conserved phenylalanine or tryptophan, so this is likely a read error. The DNA is left out, because the CDR3 cannot be placed on it with certainty; the CDR3 is given as TCRdb lists it. This rearrangement joins TRBV5-6 to TRBJ1-1. Termini included, the CDR3 measures 9 amino acids. Germline V gives CDR1 SGHDT, CDR2 YYEEEE. CDR3 protein: CASSLKARI.

V gene TRBV13 combines with J gene TRBJ2-3, with TRBD2 matching over 7 bases. The germline CDR1 and CDR2 sequences are PRHDT and FYEKMQ (reference sequence). The CDR3 totals 16 residues. Unmatched junction bases numbered 10, after V lost 4 bases and J lost 3 bases. The CDR3 DNA sequence: TGTGCCAGCAGCTCCCCGGCGGGAGTAGGTACAGATACGCAGTATTTT. Translation gives CASSSPAGVGTDTQYF.

The chain's CDR3 is CASRDRVREKLFF. The CDR3 DNA is TGTGCCAGCAGGGACAGGGTAAGGGAAAAACTGTTTTTT. The chain joins TRBV3-1 (or the pseudogene TRBV3-2) to TRBJ1-4; the match to TRBD1 covers 8 bases. CDR3 length equals 13 residues. Trimming took 6 bases from V and 8 from J; bases not matched to a gene: 5. Per germline, CDR1 LGHDT and CDR2 YNNKEL (reference sequence).

The chain is built from TRBV30 and TRBJ2-1; TRBD2 matches 11 bases. CDR1 is GTSNPN, CDR2 SVGIG, per germline (reference sequence). The V gene end was trimmed by 1 base and the J gene end by 7 bases; junction bases not matched to a gene: 6. CDR3 length: 15 residues. The CDR3 DNA follows: TGTGCCTGGAGTGGAATAGCGGGAGGGTCAAATGAGCAGTTCTTC. It encodes CAWSGIAGGSNEQFF.